These 30 T cell receptor beta chains came from one sample sequenced in a study of blood T cell repertoires in COVID-19 (TCRdb year 2020). Library preparation employed the immunoSEQ multiplex PCR assay. Here the immuneACCESS table is served through TCRdb, limited to in-frame sequences with V and J called. Missing clones are a known gap in these copies; in checked studies unresolved V genes cover under half, and the rest lacks a known reason. This sample holds about 94,000 clones; roughly 91% were observed only once. Less than 5% of the sample lies in the top ten. Sequencing used peripheral blood. The receptors shown here come from a woman over 75 with acute or convalescent COVID-19.

This chain uses TRBV11-1 with TRBJ2-3; TRBD2 might be the D (5 bases). Between the trimmed V and J ends, which lost 5 bases and 5 bases, there was a span of 5 bases. Germline-derived CDR1 and CDR2 are SGHAT and FQDESV (reference sequence). The CDR3 sequence is 11 residues long. Written as DNA, the CDR3 is TGTGCCAGCAGCGGAGGAGATACGCAGTATTTT. Translation: CASSGGDTQYF.

The V and J genes are TRBV5-3 and TRBJ1-3, with 7 bases identical to TRBD1. TRBV5-3 is designated an ORF whose function remains uncertain. V trimming: 4 bases; J trimming: 2 bases; junction bases outside the gene matches: 3. The length of the CDR3 is 14 residues. CDR3 nucleotides: TGTGCCAGAAGCCCTACAGGGGCTGGAAACACCATATATTTT. Translation: CARSPTGAGNTIYF.

The genes are TRBV6-5 and TRBJ2-4, with D possibly matching TRBD2 (6 bases). This CDR3 has 14 residues. Germline CDR1 reads MNHEY; CDR2 reads SVGAGI. With 6 bases removed from V and 0 bases from J, the gap between germline ends came to 9 bases. The CDR3 here is CASSQAGAKNIQYF. The DNA of the CDR3 is TGTGCCAGCAGCCAAGCGGGAGCCAAAAACATTCAGTACTTC.

The chain has TRBV12-3 or TRBV12-4 and TRBJ1-3, with D possibly being TRBD1 (5 bases). This CDR3 is built from 13 residues. The V end lost 5 bases, the J end lost 4 bases, and 9 bases lay between the germline ends. The CDR3 protein is CASSRGRGNTIYF. The CDR3 DNA sequence: TGTGCCAGCAGTCGGGGGAGGGGAAACACCATATATTTT.

CDR3 region: CSVVGQGAYNEQFF. The CDR3 DNA is TGCAGCGTTGTGGGTCAGGGGGCCTACAATGAGCAGTTCTTC. The chain couples TRBV29-1 to TRBJ2-1; 7 nucleotides align to TRBD1. This CDR3 comprises 14 residues. CDR1 is SQVTM and CDR2 is ANQGSEA in the germline V gene. With V trimmed by 4 bases and J by 2 bases, 5 bases remained unmatched.

V gene TRBV30 combines with J gene TRBJ2-1; 8 nucleotides align to TRBD2. The ends lost 1 base at V and 7 bases at J; junction bases unmatched: 9. CDR1 and CDR2 from the germline V gene are GTSNPN and SVGIG (reference sequence). The CDR3 is 15 residues long. This CDR3 reads CAWSGLARALNEQFF. The CDR3 DNA follows: TGTGCCTGGAGTGGACTAGCGAGAGCTTTGAATGAGCAGTTCTTC.

The V call is TRBV19, the J call TRBJ1-5; the D is unclear. This CDR3 has 13 amino acids. In germline, CDR1 is LNHDA, CDR2 SQIVND (reference sequence). V was trimmed by 4 bases and J by 0 bases, leaving 4 bases between them. CDR3 sequence: CASSSNSNQPQHF. CDR3 DNA sequence: TGTGCCAGTAGTAGTAATAGCAATCAGCCCCAGCATTTT.

The chain uses TRBV5-4 and TRBJ2-1, with D possibly TRBD2 on 5 matching bases. V lost 4 bases and J lost 1, with 9 bases in between. The CDR3 has 14 amino acids. CDR1 and CDR2 from the germline V gene are SGHNT and YYREEE (reference sequence). CDR3 protein: CASSPLGSYNEQFF. CDR3 bases: TGTGCCAGCAGCCCACTAGGGTCCTACAATGAGCAGTTCTTC. Looking up the rest from reference TRBV5-4 and TRBJ2-1 gives the full variable domain: ETGVTQSPTHLIKTRGQQVTLRCSSQSGHNTVSWYQQALGQGPQFIFQYYREEENGRGNFPPRFSGLQFPNYSSELNVNALELDDSALYLCASSPLGSYNEQFFGPGTRLTVL.

The chain has TRBV18 and TRBJ2-2; 8 nucleotides line up with TRBD1. CDR3 length: 14 amino acids. CDR1 is KGHSH, CDR2 LQKENI, per germline. The V gene end was trimmed by 2 bases and the J gene end by 6 bases; junction bases not matched to a gene: 2. CDR3 in DNA: TGTGCCAGCTCACCAGACAGGGGATCCGGGGAGCTGTTTTTT. It is translated as CASSPDRGSGELFF.

The DNA for the CDR3 is TGTGCCTGGAGTGAGGGACTAGCAAGAGCCGGGGAGCTGTTTTTT. This codes for CAWSEGLARAGELFF. J is TRBJ2-2 and V is TRBV30; TRBD2 aligns across 9 bases. The CDR3 loop spans 15 amino acids. V trimming: 1 base; J trimming: 6 bases; junction bases outside the gene matches: 6. CDR1 is GTSNPN and CDR2 is SVGIG in the germline V gene (reference sequence).

The V and J genes are TRBV10-3 and TRBJ2-5; TRBD1 aligns across 9 bases. Germline V gene sequence: CDR1 ENHRY, CDR2 SYGVKD. The length of the CDR3 is 17 residues. J was trimmed by 4 bases and V by 3 bases; bases with no gene match: 12. The CDR3 protein is CAISESASGTGTETQYF. The CDR3 DNA sequence: TGTGCCATCAGTGAATCAGCCTCCGGGACAGGGACAGAGACCCAGTACTTC.

This chain links TRBV9 with TRBJ1-6; D is ambiguous. The germline gives CDR1 SGDLS, CDR2 YYNGEE. The CDR3 length is 17 residues. V lost 0 bases to trimming and J lost 8 bases, with 18 bases between them. The CDR3 is CASSVAEGGTGDSPLHF. CDR3 coding DNA: TGTGCCAGCAGCGTAGCGGAGGGAGGTACCGGGGATTCACCCCTCCACTTT.

In its sample, this clone was seen once. The rearrangement joins TRBV7-8 to TRBJ2-1; 10 bases line up with TRBD2. Unmatched junction bases numbered 12, after V lost 5 bases and J lost 8 bases. CDR1 SGHVS and CDR2 FQNEAQ come from the germline V gene. The CDR3 is 16 amino acids. This chain's CDR3 is CASSHSRLAGVDEQFF. In nucleotides, the CDR3 is TGTGCCAGCAGCCATTCGAGGCTAGCGGGAGTTGATGAGCAGTTCTTC.

The chain employs TRBV5-1 and TRBJ1-3; 8 bases are shared with TRBD1. Germline CDR1 SGHRS, CDR2 YFSETQ. J was trimmed by 0 bases and V by 2 bases; bases with no gene match: 7. There are 17 residues in the CDR3. CDR3 DNA: TGCGCCAGCAGCTTCGACAGGGGCCCCGCCTCTGGAAACACCATATATTTT. This gives the protein CASSFDRGPASGNTIYF. Full variable domain (missing parts from reference TRBV5-1 and TRBJ1-3): KAGVTQTPRYLIKTRGQQVTLSCSPISGHRSVSWYQQTPGQGLQFLFEYFSETQRNKGNFPGRFSGRQFSNSRSEMNVSTLELGDSALYLCASSFDRGPASGNTIYFGEGSWLTVV.

The rearrangement joins TRBV6-2 or TRBV6-3 to TRBJ2-5, with TRBD2 identical over 9 bases. V lost 2 bases to trimming and J lost 5 bases; unmatched junction nucleotides: 9. Germline V gene sequence: CDR1 MNHEY, CDR2 SVGEGT. The CDR3 extends over 16 amino acids. CDR3 DNA sequence: TGTGCCAGCAGTTACAAGATTAGCGGGGGAGTCGAGACCCAGTACTTC. Protein sequence: CASSYKISGGVETQYF.

The chain uses TRBV4-1 and TRBJ1-5, with D hard to call. Germline V gene sequence: CDR1 MGHRA, CDR2 YSYEKL. The germline V and J ends were trimmed by 0 bases and 6 bases, with 15 bases remaining between them. The CDR3 has 16 residues. The CDR3 region is CASSQDSSGAFQPQHF. The CDR3 DNA reads TGCGCCAGCAGCCAAGATTCGTCGGGAGCTTTTCAGCCCCAGCATTTT.

The V call is TRBV4-2, the J call TRBJ2-7; 8 bases match TRBD2. Germline V gene lookup returns CDR1 LGHNA and CDR2 YNFKEQ. The V and J ends lost 4 bases and 4 bases, in that order; junction bases with no gene match: 24. There are 20 residues in the CDR3. The CDR3 sequence: CASSLTRLARQSAQPYEQYF. Here the CDR3 DNA reads TGTGCCAGCAGCCTGACCCGACTAGCGCGACAGTCGGCGCAGCCTTACGAGCAGTACTTC.

J is TRBJ2-3 and V is TRBV6-2 or TRBV6-3; TRBD1 matches 7 bases. The CDR3 contains 19 residues. Germline V gene data show CDR1 as MNHEY and CDR2 as SVGEGT. Losses at the gene ends were 4 bases for V and 0 bases for J; bases not matched to a gene: 16. The CDR3: CASSSPWELDRTSTDTQYF. The CDR3 DNA reads TGTGCCAGCAGTTCTCCCTGGGAACTGGACAGGACAAGCACAGATACGCAGTATTTT.

In this sample, this clone turned up once. This chain uses TRBV30 with TRBJ1-2; 8 positions agree with TRBD1. This CDR3 comprises 16 residues. Trimming removed 3 bases from V and 4 bases from J; junction bases left unmatched: 13. Germline CDR1 reads GTSNPN; CDR2 reads SVGIG (reference sequence). Here the CDR3 reads CAWRKRQGNMAYGYTF. Written as DNA, the CDR3 is TGTGCCTGGAGAAAACGACAGGGGAATATGGCCTATGGCTACACCTTC. Full variable domain (missing parts from reference TRBV30 and TRBJ1-2): SQTIHQWPATLVQPVGSPLSLECTVEGTSNPNLYWYRQAAGRGLQLLFYSVGIGQISSEVPQNLSASRPQDRQFILSSKKLLLSDSGFYLCAWRKRQGNMAYGYTFGSGTRLTVV.

This clone has just one count. The V and J genes are TRBV2 and TRBJ2-5; TRBD2 is a possible D gene (6 bases). Germline CDR1 is SNHLY and CDR2 is FYNNEI. The V gene lost 7 bases and the J gene lost 4 bases, with 13 bases spanning the gap. The CDR3 contains 13 residues. Here the CDR3 reads CASTPPGGETQYF. DNA of the CDR3: TGTGCCAGCACCCCCCCCGGGGGAGAGACCCAGTACTTC.

The gene calls are TRBV2 and TRBJ1-2; D is unclear. The CDR3 consists of 15 residues. V shed 0 bases and J shed 7 bases, with 15 bases lying between them. Germline values: CDR1 SNHLY, CDR2 FYNNEI. The CDR3 region is CASSEARGSHFGYTF. The CDR3 region has the DNA TGTGCCAGCAGTGAAGCGCGGGGATCCCATTTTGGCTACACCTTC.

With regard to this clone: One end of the junction varies from germline; a read error may be responsible. V is TRBV7-7 and J is TRBJ2-1; 10 nucleotides line up with TRBD1. Germline V gene lookup returns CDR1 SSHAT and CDR2 FNYEAQ (reference sequence). The CDR3 is made up of 15 amino acids. The CDR3 region is CASSTNRDRGNEQFF. In nucleotides, the CDR3 is TGTGCTAGCAGCACTAACCGGGACAGGGGCAATGAGCAGTTCTTC.

The V gene is TRBV18, the J gene TRBJ2-7, with 10 bases aligning to TRBD1. Germline CDR1 KGHSH, CDR2 LQKENI. Trimming removed 5 bases from V and 0 bases from J; junction bases left unmatched: 1. The CDR3 contains 14 residues. Here the CDR3 reads CASSGQGGSYEQYF. CDR3 coding DNA: TGTGCCAGCTCAGGACAGGGGGGCTCCTACGAGCAGTACTTC.

This chain connects TRBV7-3 to TRBJ2-7, with 10 bases aligning to TRBD2. Germline loops: CDR1 SGHTA, CDR2 FQGTGA. The V gene end was trimmed by 5 bases and the J gene end by 3 bases; junction bases not matched to a gene: 7. The CDR3 covers 15 residues. The CDR3 bases are TGTGCCAGCAGCATCGGACTAGCGGCGCACTACGAGCAGTACTTC. Protein: CASSIGLAAHYEQYF.

Concerning this clone itself: At one end the junction does not follow the germline gene, possibly because of a read error. The chain uses TRBV2 and TRBJ1-1, with 7 positions matching TRBD1. Germline V gene lookup returns CDR1 SNHLY and CDR2 FYNNEI. There are 15 residues in the CDR3. CDR3 sequence (DNA): TGTGCCAGCAGTGAACTCGGGGACAGAGCTTCTGATGCTTTCTTT. This codes for CASSELGDRASDAFF.

V usage is TRBV2 and J usage is TRBJ2-7; possible D gene TRBD1, 7 bases. The length of the CDR3 is 14 residues. With 6 bases removed from V and 2 bases from J, the gap between germline ends came to 14 bases. Germline V gene sequence: CDR1 SNHLY, CDR2 FYNNEI. CDR3 amino acids: CASSGGTEPYEQYF. CDR3 nucleotide sequence: TGTGCCAGCAGCGGAGGGACAGAACCCTACGAGCAGTACTTC. Complete variable domain (other parts from reference TRBV2 and TRBJ2-7): EPEVTQTPSHQVTQMGQEVILRCVPISNHLYFYWYRQILGQKVEFLVSFYNNEISEKSEIFDDQFSVERPDGSNFTLKIRSTKLEDSAMYFCASSGGTEPYEQYFGPGTRLTVT.

The chain carries TRBV7-9 and TRBJ2-3, with a tentative D call TRBD2 (5 bases). Germline CDR1 and CDR2: SEHNR and FQNEAQ (reference sequence). Trimming took 5 bases from V and 0 from J, leaving 9 bases between them. The CDR3 runs 14 residues. The CDR3 protein is CASSLLGSTDTQYF. The CDR3 DNA reads TGTGCCAGCAGCCTACTAGGGAGCACAGATACGCAGTATTTT.

This CDR3 is CAWGPDRGLYEQYF. As DNA, the CDR3 is TGTGCCTGGGGGCCGGACAGAGGACTCTACGAGCAGTACTTC. This chain links TRBV30 with TRBJ2-7; D is possibly TRBD1 (6 bases). The V gene lost 5 bases and the J gene lost 3 bases, with 17 bases spanning the gap. The CDR3 is 14 residues long. Germline CDR1 GTSNPN, CDR2 SVGIG (reference sequence).

The chain joins TRBV5-1 to TRBJ2-5; 12 bases map to TRBD2. Trimming cost V 3 bases and J 2 bases; bases outside gene matches: 2. Germline CDR1 reads SGHRS; CDR2 reads YFSETQ. The CDR3 spans 15 residues. Written as DNA, the CDR3 is TGCGCCAGCAGCTATGGGACTAGCGGGCAAGAGACCCAGTACTTC. As protein: CASSYGTSGQETQYF.

V usage is TRBV9 and J usage is TRBJ2-2, with TRBD2 matching over 9 bases. Trimming removed 3 bases from V and 4 bases from J; junction bases left unmatched: 7. CDR1 and CDR2 from the germline V gene are SGDLS and YYNGEE. This CDR3 spans 16 amino acids. The CDR3 nucleotides read TGTGCCAGCAGCGCAACTAGCGGGCGGAGCACCGGGGAGCTGTTTTTT. This sequence encodes CASSATSGRSTGELFF.